Presented here are 30 T cell receptor beta chains from one specimen sequenced in a study of early T cells in non-severe SARS-CoV-2 infection. TCRdb processed the 5' RACE reads anew with MiXCR; each CDR3 protein has one entry. The sample shows tens of thousands of distinct CDR3 sequences, about 6% of them seen only once. The material sequenced was whole blood, taken at baseline. These receptors came from an adult who was a healthcare worker with PCR-confirmed SARS-CoV-2 infection or an uninfected control (not recorded which).

This clonotype was detected many times. The chain recombines TRBV18 with TRBJ2-7, with a tentative D call TRBD1 (6 bases). This CDR3 has 14 amino acids. Germline values: CDR1 KGHSH, CDR2 LQKENI. V was trimmed by 3 bases and J by 7 bases, leaving 16 bases between them. CDR3 protein: CASSPGTGKREQYF. For the CDR3, the DNA is TGTGCCAGCTCACCCGGAACAGGGAAGCGGGAGCAGTACTTC.

This clonotype has a count of ten or more. V and J are TRBV11-2 and TRBJ2-2, with D possibly being TRBD2 (6 bases). The CDR3 has 16 amino acids. Germline V CDR1 and CDR2: SGHAT, FQNNGV. The V end lost 5 bases, the J end lost 3 bases, and 16 bases lay between the germline ends. CDR3 bases: TGTGCCAGCAGCCTCAAGGCCAGGGAGGACACCGGGGAGCTGTTTTTT. Translated: CASSLKAREDTGELFF.

This clonotype was counted many times. The chain recombines TRBV7-2 with TRBJ1-1, with D hard to call. The CDR3 runs 12 residues. V gave up 3 bases and J gave up 7 bases, with 9 bases separating them. Germline assignment: CDR1 SGHTA and CDR2 FQGNSA. The CDR3: CASSFRDIEAFF. For the CDR3, the DNA is TGTGCCAGCAGCTTCCGGGATATTGAAGCTTTCTTT.

This clonotype was observed at least ten times. V usage is TRBV3-1 and J usage is TRBJ1-1; the D gene is possibly TRBD1 (5 bases). This CDR3 region has 14 residues. Germline V gene data show CDR1 as LGHDT and CDR2 as YNNKEL (reference sequence). The V end lost 2 bases, the J end lost 8 bases, and 15 bases lay between the germline ends. This chain's CDR3 is CASSQIGTGREAFF. CDR3 in DNA: TGTGCCAGCAGCCAAATAGGTACAGGCCGGGAAGCTTTCTTT.

This clonotype occurred many times. V gene TRBV7-2 combines with J gene TRBJ2-7, with D maybe TRBD1 (6 bases). Germline V gives CDR1 SGHTA, CDR2 FQGNSA. The CDR3 runs 14 residues. Trimming shortened V by 2 bases and J by 6 bases, and 14 bases separated the two germline ends. The CDR3 spells CASSLSPGVREQYF. CDR3 nucleotides: TGTGCCAGCAGCTTATCGCCAGGGGTCCGCGAGCAGTACTTC.

This clonotype was seen ten or more times. The gene calls are TRBV20-1 and TRBJ2-7; TRBD2 is a possible D gene (5 bases). The CDR3 runs to 16 residues. Germline V lookup: CDR1 DFQATT, CDR2 SNEGSKA (reference sequence). V was shortened by 0 bases and J by 3 bases, with 18 bases between the two germline ends. CDR3 coding DNA: TGCAGTGCTAGAGATCTTGATTCCGGGATATACTACGAGCAGTACTTC. It codes for CSARDLDSGIYYEQYF.

In this sample, this clonotype turned up many times. The DNA for the CDR3 is TGTGCCAGCAGTTTATCTGCCTATGGCTACACCTTC. Amino acids: CASSLSAYGYTF. The rearrangement links TRBV12-3 or TRBV12-4 to TRBJ1-2; no firm D call. CDR3 length: 12 amino acids. V was shortened by 2 bases and J by 4 bases, with 5 bases between the two germline ends.

This clonotype was counted at least ten times. The chain uses TRBV6-2 or TRBV6-3 and TRBJ2-7; D may be TRBD2 (6 bases). The CDR3 sequence is 12 residues long. V lost 9 bases and J lost 5, with 14 bases in between. Germline CDR1 reads MNHEY; CDR2 reads SVGEGT. The CDR3 DNA follows: TGTGCCAGGACCGGGAGAACCCACGAGCAGTACTTC. Its protein product is CARTGRTHEQYF.

The V call is TRBV18, the J call TRBJ2-4; 7 nucleotides match TRBD1. V dropped 6 bases and J dropped 6; count of bases not matched to a gene: 8. This CDR3 contains 14 residues. Germline CDR1 reads KGHSH; CDR2 reads LQKENI. CDR3 coding DNA: TGTGCCAGCTCCCCTTCCCGGGACAGAAACATTCAGTACTTC. It encodes CASSPSRDRNIQYF. Variable domain in full (rest from reference TRBV18 and TRBJ2-4): NAGVMQNPRHLVRRRGQEARLRCSPMKGHSHVYWYRQLPEEGLKFMVYLQKENIIDESGMPKERFSAEFPKEGPSILRIQQVVRGDSAAYFCASSPSRDRNIQYFGAGTRLSVL.

Of note for this clonotype: Because the CDR3 is missing its conserved closing phenylalanine or tryptophan, this is likely a read error. This sequence joins TRBV20-1 and TRBJ2-1; 8 nucleotides agree with TRBD2. J lost 5 bases, V lost 1 base, and 7 bases had no gene match. Looked up from germline, CDR1 is DFQATT and CDR2 is SNEGSKA (reference sequence). The CDR3 is 15 residues long. Here the CDR3 reads CSARAIREGDNEQFS. CDR3 bases: TGCAGTGCTAGAGCAATACGGGAGGGTGACAATGAGCAGTTCTCC.

At least ten counts were recorded for this clonotype. The V and J genes are TRBV6-5 and TRBJ1-1; D ambiguous. Germline values: CDR1 MNHEY, CDR2 SVGAGI. The ends were cut back, 7 bases at V and 4 bases at J, with 22 bases in the middle. This CDR3 region has 16 residues. The CDR3 DNA follows: TGTGCCAGCACCCCCCGGGCATCCGGGAGGAGCACTGAAGCTTTCTTT. Translation gives CASTPRASGRSTEAFF.

This clonotype came up many times. The CDR3 DNA follows: TGTGCCAGCAGTTTACCCTCCTCCTACGAGCAGTACTTC. This gives the protein CASSLPSSYEQYF. The rearrangement joins TRBV12-3 or TRBV12-4 to TRBJ2-7; D remains unclear. V was pared by 2 bases and J by 0 bases, with 5 bases between. The CDR3 runs 13 residues.

This clonotype came up a few times. The V and J genes are TRBV18 and TRBJ1-3; no clear D gene. The V end was cut by 1 base, the J end by 0 bases, with 16 bases between. Looked up from germline, CDR1 is KGHSH and CDR2 is LQKENI. The CDR3 is made up of 18 amino acids. CDR3 amino acids: CASSPRIGGHSSGNTIYF. For the CDR3, the DNA is TGTGCCAGCTCACCACGGATAGGAGGTCATAGCTCTGGAAACACCATATATTTT.

At least ten counts were recorded for this clonotype. This sequence joins TRBV20-1 and TRBJ1-5; no definite D call. The CDR3 loop spans 13 amino acids. Germline V lookup: CDR1 DFQATT, CDR2 SNEGSKA (reference sequence). V lost 7 bases and J lost 3, with 13 bases in between. Here the CDR3 DNA reads TGCAGTGGAAACGCCCAGAACAATCAGCCCCAGCATTTT. Its protein is CSGNAQNNQPQHF.

This clonotype was seen many times. The chain is built from TRBV4-2 and TRBJ1-4; no firm D call. Trimming shortened V by 1 base and J by 1 base, and 10 bases separated the two germline ends. CDR1 is LGHNA, CDR2 YNFKEQ, per germline. The CDR3 is 16 amino acids. This CDR3 reads CASSQGEQLTNEKLFF. The DNA for the CDR3 is TGTGCCAGCAGCCAAGGGGAGCAGCTAACTAATGAAAAACTGTTTTTT.

This clonotype was seen ten or more times. The chain combines TRBV20-1 with TRBJ2-4, with 9 positions matching TRBD2. From germline, CDR1 is DFQATT and CDR2 SNEGSKA (reference sequence). Germline trimming cut 2 bases from V and 7 bases from J; bases unmatched to any gene: 12. CDR3 length: 16 residues. The CDR3: CSARRSGRGSLNIQYF. CDR3 coding DNA: TGCAGTGCTAGACGTAGCGGGAGAGGGAGTCTGAACATTCAGTACTTC.

The sample holds many counts of this clonotype. The rearrangement joins TRBV28 to TRBJ2-2; 8 bases fit TRBD1. Germline CDR1 reads MDHEN; CDR2 reads SYDVKM. The CDR3 contains 15 residues. V was pared by 7 bases and J by 4 bases, with 8 bases of the junction left unmatched. The CDR3 reads CASITTGAGTGELFF. As DNA, the CDR3 is TGTGCCAGCATTACGACAGGGGCGGGCACCGGGGAGCTGTTTTTT.

This clonotype was counted ten times or more. At one end the junction does not follow the germline gene, possibly because of a read error. This chain joins TRBV5-1 and TRBJ2-1; the D gene is possibly TRBD2 (6 bases). Germline V CDR1 and CDR2: SGHRS, YFSETQ. This CDR3 region has 18 residues. CDR3 amino acids: CASKKGDRAFADYDEQFF. CDR3 nucleotides: TGCGCCAGCAAGAAGGGTGACAGAGCCTTCGCGGACTACGATGAGCAGTTCTTC.

This clonotype has more than one count but fewer than ten. This chain joins TRBV20-1 and TRBJ2-7; maybe TRBD1 (6 bases). The V and J ends lost 3 bases and 3 bases respectively, with 18 bases between them. Germline CDR1 is DFQATT and CDR2 is SNEGSKA (reference sequence). There are 15 residues in the CDR3. The CDR3 is CSASGAEDSDYEQYF. The CDR3, as DNA: TGCAGTGCTAGTGGGGCGGAGGACAGTGACTACGAGCAGTACTTC.

This clonotype was detected many times. The chain joins TRBV5-6 to TRBJ2-1; no clear D gene. Germline V gene lookup returns CDR1 SGHDT and CDR2 YYEEEE. Trimming stripped 0 bases from V and 8 bases from J, with 6 bases between. CDR3 size: 12 residues. This CDR3 reads CASSLADYEQFF. Here the CDR3 DNA reads TGTGCCAGCAGCTTGGCCGATTATGAGCAGTTCTTC.

The sample holds many counts of this clonotype. This chain connects TRBV4-2 to TRBJ2-7; D is unclear. Trimming removed 4 bases from V and 6 bases from J, with 19 bases in between. The CDR3 loop spans 15 amino acids. The V gene's germline CDR1 is LGHNA and CDR2 YNFKEQ. CDR3: CASSPEDGSWGEQYF. CDR3 in DNA: TGTGCCAGCAGCCCCGAGGACGGTAGTTGGGGCGAGCAGTACTTC.

This rearrangement joins TRBV19 to TRBJ1-5; D is uncertain. The length of the CDR3 is 13 residues. Germline V CDR1 and CDR2: LNHDA, SQIVND (reference sequence). The ends were cut back, 7 bases at V and 0 bases at J, with 7 bases in the middle. The CDR3 spells CASTALSNQPQHF. The CDR3 coding sequence is TGTGCCAGTACAGCACTTAGCAATCAGCCCCAGCATTTT.

DNA of the CDR3: TGTGCCAGCAGTCGACAGGGGACCGACGAGCAGTACTTC. Its translation: CASSRQGTDEQYF. The chain links TRBV6-2 or TRBV6-3 to TRBJ2-7; 8 bases line up with TRBD1. Germline V lookup: CDR1 MNHEY, CDR2 SVGEGT. The CDR3 has 13 amino acids. V lost 5 bases to trimming and J lost 5 bases; unmatched junction nucleotides: 5.

The chain combines TRBV6-1 with TRBJ1-5; D is unclear. CDR3 length equals 14 residues. Germline CDR1 MNHNS, CDR2 SASEGT. V was shortened by 2 bases and J by 1 base, with 6 bases between the two germline ends. CDR3 sequence: CASSETDSNQPQHF. Written as DNA, the CDR3 is TGTGCCAGCAGTGAAACGGACAGCAATCAGCCCCAGCATTTT.

This clonotype was counted at least ten times. V gene TRBV7-2 combines with J gene TRBJ1-5; D remains unclear. The V end lost 1 base, the J end lost 6 bases, and 7 bases lay between the germline ends. The CDR3 length is 13 residues. The germline V gene has CDR1 SGHTA and CDR2 FQGNSA. The CDR3 loop is CASSLGPGQPQHF. CDR3 nucleotide sequence: TGTGCCAGCAGCTTAGGCCCAGGTCAGCCCCAGCATTTT.

In its sample, this clonotype was seen many times. The rearrangement links TRBV20-1 to TRBJ1-2; 8 bases match TRBD1. CDR3 length: 14 amino acids. J gave up 2 bases and V 4 bases, and 6 bases lay outside the gene matches. From germline, CDR1 is DFQATT and CDR2 SNEGSKA (reference sequence). CDR3 region: CSAIRGLPNYGYTF. The CDR3 region has the DNA TGCAGTGCTATCAGGGGGCTCCCGAACTATGGCTACACCTTC.

The CDR3 DNA follows: TGTGCCAGCAGCGTAGCTGAACAGGGGCGGTTTTTCTTT. Translating gives CASSVAEQGRFFF. The V call is TRBV9, the J call TRBJ1-1; 7 bases fit TRBD1. CDR3 length: 13 amino acids. V trimming: 0 bases; J trimming: 13 bases; junction bases outside the gene matches: 9. Per the germline V gene, CDR1 is SGDLS and CDR2 is YYNGEE.

The chain recombines TRBV7-8 with TRBJ2-1; D is possibly TRBD1 (6 bases). The CDR3 is 13 amino acids. V lost 1 base to trimming and J lost 10 bases, with 11 bases between them. CDR1 is SGHVS, CDR2 FQNEAQ, per germline. The CDR3 nucleotides read TGTGCCAGCAGCTTAGGGGGTGACAGGGAGCAGTTCTTC. It translates to CASSLGGDREQFF.

This clonotype occurred many times. The chain couples TRBV28 to TRBJ2-1; the match to TRBD1 covers 10 bases. With 0 bases clipped from V and 7 bases from J, the junction kept 3 bases outside the gene matches. Germline V lookup: CDR1 MDHEN, CDR2 SYDVKM. This CDR3 is 15 amino acids long. The CDR3 nucleotides read TGTGCCAGCAGTTTATGGGGACAGGGGATAAATGAGCAGTTCTTC. Amino acids: CASSLWGQGINEQFF.

This clonotype has at least ten counts. The junction and the germline gene differ at one end; a read error may be behind it. V and J are TRBV18 and TRBJ2-7, with 10 bases matching TRBD2. The CDR3 contains 15 residues. The germline V gene encodes CDR1 KGHSH and CDR2 LQKENI. CDR3 amino acids: CASSPSGGLAAPLSF. The CDR3 coding sequence is TGTGCCAGCTCACCATCCGGCGGACTAGCGGCCCCCTTGAGCTTC. The full variable domain, its missing parts supplied by reference TRBV18 and TRBJ2-7, is NAGVMQNPRHLVRRRGQEARLRCSPMKGHSHVYWYRQLPEEGLKFMVYLQKENIIDESGMPKERFSAEFPKEGPSILRIQQVVRGDSAAYFCASSPSGGLAAPLSFGPGTRLTVT.